The 3 T cell receptor beta chains below come from one sample, sequenced in a study of cytomegalovirus exposure and HLA in healthy donors. PCR used 60 Vbeta primers and 13 Jbeta primers. Libraries were prepared by immunoSEQ multiplex PCR; TCRdb keeps only in-frame clonotypes and omits some of them. The data show under 55,000 clones, with about three quarters seen just once and about 3% held by the top ten. Sequencing was performed on PBMCs. Receptors were obtained from a man aged 18 to 30 in good health and CMV-seronegative.

J is TRBJ1-2 and V is TRBV10-3, with 11 bases fitting TRBD1. The CDR3 has 14 amino acids. V lost 10 bases, J lost 1 base, and 5 bases stayed unmatched. Germline V gene sequence: CDR1 ENHRY, CDR2 SYGVKD. Written as DNA, the CDR3 is TGTGCCACCTCGGGACAGGGGGTTAACTATGGCTACACCTTC. Its translation: CATSGQGVNYGYTF.

Only a few counts were recorded for this clone. The chain is built from TRBV5-4 and TRBJ2-6; tentative D call: TRBD1 (6 bases). The V gene's germline CDR1 is SGHNT and CDR2 YYREEE (reference sequence). CDR3 length: 13 residues. The germline V and J ends were trimmed by 9 bases and 3 bases, with 10 bases remaining between them. CDR3: CATTGFGANVLTF. CDR3 sequence (DNA): TGTGCCACCACAGGGTTTGGGGCCAACGTCCTGACTTTC.

The V gene is TRBV25-1, the J gene TRBJ2-1; possible D gene TRBD2, 5 bases. Germline V gene data show CDR1 as MGHDK and CDR2 as SYGVNS. V was clipped by 6 bases and J by 8 bases, with 20 bases between them. This CDR3 has 15 residues. The CDR3 DNA reads as TGTGCCAGCAGGCCCTCACGGGGATTCGGAGATGAGCAGTTCTTC. It encodes CASRPSRGFGDEQFF. The variable domain in full, completed from reference TRBV25-1 and TRBJ2-1, reads EADIYQTPRYLVIGTGKKITLECSQTMGHDKMYWYQQDPGMELHLIHYSYGVNSTEKGDLSSESTVSRIRTEHFPLTLESARPSHTSQYLCASRPSRGFGDEQFFGPGTRLTVL.